The present entry profiles one TCR beta chain with its context. Antigen: not known. The data belong to a study of response to subunit inactivated influenza vaccine. Points from the study as a whole: Only a handful of new T cells, the authors suggested, are recruited with each seasonal influenza vaccination.

V lost 4 bases, J lost 6 bases, and 17 bases lay in between. The CDR3 runs to 15 residues. Germline CDR1 reads SEHNR; CDR2 reads FQNEAQ (reference sequence). MiXCR, run by TCRdb on the RT-PCR reads, gives a single entry per CDR3 protein. The sample lists approximately 570,000 distinct CDR3 sequences; 7.6% were seen once. The chain uses TRBV7-9 and TRBJ2-3, with D possibly being TRBD1 (6 bases). The receptor's source is a man between 50 and 75 years old who received an inactivated influenza vaccine. Source: PBMCs from blood, taken roughly 24 months after vaccination. As DNA, the CDR3 is TGTGCCAGCAGCTCCAGAAGGACAGCTTTGGATACGCAGTATTTT. Its protein product is CASSSRRTALDTQYF.